The following is a TCR beta chain sequence with its context. What it binds is unknown. Repertoires were generated with immunoSEQ multiplex PCR, while TCRdb's copy carries only in-frame clones and drops some. The data contain over 90,000 clones, roughly 91% of them singletons. This CDR3 has 15 residues. Trimming took off 0 bases at V and 5 bases at J, with 15 bases between the two ends. Germline V gene lookup returns CDR1 SGHTS and CDR2 YDEGEE. The data were taken from a study of graft-versus-host responses after intestinal transplantation. Turning to the study itself: Following induction with anti-thymocyte globulin, all recipients were given tacrolimus and steroids for about three years. Overall study findings and caveats: Ileal or blood samples showed some GvH clones first, and such clones were also found in recipient marrow.

The sequencing used unstimulated CD4+ T cells sorted from spleen or lymph node cells, collected before transplant. The clonotype was recovered from a human donor who was the organ donor for an intestinal transplant. The chain couples TRBV5-8 to TRBJ2-7; D is possibly TRBD1 (6 bases). CDR3 DNA sequence: TGTGCCAGCAGCTTGGAAGGCAGGGGCAGCGACGAGCAGTACTTC. Translating it yields CASSLEGRGSDEQYF.